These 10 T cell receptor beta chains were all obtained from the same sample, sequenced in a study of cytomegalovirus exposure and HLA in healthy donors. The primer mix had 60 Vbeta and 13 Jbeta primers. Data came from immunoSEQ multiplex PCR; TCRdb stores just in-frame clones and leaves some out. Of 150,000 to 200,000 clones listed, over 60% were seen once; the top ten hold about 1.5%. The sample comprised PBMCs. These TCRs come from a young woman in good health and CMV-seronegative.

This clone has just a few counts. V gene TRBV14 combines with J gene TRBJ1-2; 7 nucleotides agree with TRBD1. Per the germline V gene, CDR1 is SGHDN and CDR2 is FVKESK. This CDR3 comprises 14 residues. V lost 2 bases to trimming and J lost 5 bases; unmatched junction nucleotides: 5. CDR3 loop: CASSQTIQGYGYTF. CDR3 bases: TGTGCCAGCAGCCAAACAATACAGGGGTATGGCTACACCTTC.

The CDR3 sequence is CATSRDGNNEKLFF. DNA for the CDR3: TGTGCCACCAGCAGAGACGGGAATAATGAAAAACTGTTTTTT. The chain uses TRBV15 and TRBJ1-4; D not resolved. With 0 bases removed from V and 4 bases from J, the gap between germline ends came to 6 bases. There are 14 residues in the CDR3. CDR1 and CDR2 from the germline V gene are LNHNV and YYDKDF (reference sequence).

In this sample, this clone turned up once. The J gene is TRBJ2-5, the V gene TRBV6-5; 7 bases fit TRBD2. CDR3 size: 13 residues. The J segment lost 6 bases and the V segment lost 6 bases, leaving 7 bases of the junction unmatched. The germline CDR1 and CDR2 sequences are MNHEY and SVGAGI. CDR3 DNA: TGTGCCAGCAGCTCTTGGGGGGGGAAGACCCAGTACTTC. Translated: CASSSWGGKTQYF.

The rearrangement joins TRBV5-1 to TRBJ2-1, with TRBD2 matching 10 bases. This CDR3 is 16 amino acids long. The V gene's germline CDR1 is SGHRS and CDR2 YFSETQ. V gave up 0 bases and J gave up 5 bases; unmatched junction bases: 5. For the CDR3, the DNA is TGCGCCAGCAGCTTGGGGGCTAGCGGGGGCCACAATGAGCAGTTCTTC. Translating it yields CASSLGASGGHNEQFF.

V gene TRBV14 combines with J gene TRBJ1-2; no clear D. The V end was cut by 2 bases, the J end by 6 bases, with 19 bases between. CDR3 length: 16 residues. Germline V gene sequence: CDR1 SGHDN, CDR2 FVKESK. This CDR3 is CASSQSVFSGGNGYTF. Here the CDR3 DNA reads TGTGCCAGCAGCCAATCCGTTTTTTCAGGAGGCAATGGCTACACCTTC.

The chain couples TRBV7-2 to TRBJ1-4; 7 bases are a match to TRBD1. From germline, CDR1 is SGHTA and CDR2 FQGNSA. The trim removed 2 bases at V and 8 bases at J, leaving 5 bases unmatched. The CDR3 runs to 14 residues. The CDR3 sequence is CASSLMQGGEKLFF. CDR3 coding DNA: TGTGCCAGCAGCTTAATGCAGGGGGGAGAAAAACTGTTTTTT.

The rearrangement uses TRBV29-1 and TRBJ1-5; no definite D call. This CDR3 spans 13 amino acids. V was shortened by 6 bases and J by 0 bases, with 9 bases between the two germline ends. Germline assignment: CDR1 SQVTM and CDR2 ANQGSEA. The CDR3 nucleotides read TGCAGCGTCAGGCGGGATAGCAATCAGCCCCAGCATTTT. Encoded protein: CSVRRDSNQPQHF. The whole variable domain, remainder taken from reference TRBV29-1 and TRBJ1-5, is SAVISQKPSRDICQRGTSLTIQCQVDSQVTMMFWYRQQPGQSLTLIATANQGSEATYESGFVIDKFPISRPNLTFSTLTVSNMSPEDSSIYLCSVRRDSNQPQHFGDGTRLSIL.

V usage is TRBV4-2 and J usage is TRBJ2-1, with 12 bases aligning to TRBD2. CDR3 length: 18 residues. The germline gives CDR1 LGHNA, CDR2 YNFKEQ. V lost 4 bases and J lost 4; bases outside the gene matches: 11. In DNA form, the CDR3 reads TGTGCCAGCAGCCGCAGGACTAGCGGGACTCGAAAATACAATGAGCAGTTCTTC. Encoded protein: CASSRRTSGTRKYNEQFF.

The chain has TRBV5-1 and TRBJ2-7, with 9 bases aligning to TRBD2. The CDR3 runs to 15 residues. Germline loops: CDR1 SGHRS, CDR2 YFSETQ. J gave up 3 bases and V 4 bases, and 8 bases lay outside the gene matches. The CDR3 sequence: CASSAAGGTIYEQYF. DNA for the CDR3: TGCGCCAGCAGCGCAGCGGGAGGTACCATCTACGAGCAGTACTTC.

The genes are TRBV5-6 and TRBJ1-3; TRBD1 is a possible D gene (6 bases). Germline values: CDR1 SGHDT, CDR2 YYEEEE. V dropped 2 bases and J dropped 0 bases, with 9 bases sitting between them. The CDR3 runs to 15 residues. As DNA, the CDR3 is TGTGCCAGCAGCTTACCAGGGGCCTCTGGAAACACCATATATTTT. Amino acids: CASSLPGASGNTIYF. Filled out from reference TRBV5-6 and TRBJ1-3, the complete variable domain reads DAGVTQSPTHLIKTRGQQVTLRCSPKSGHDTVSWYQQALGQGPQFIFQYYEEEERQRGNFPDRFSGHQFPNYSSELNVNALLLGDSALYLCASSLPGASGNTIYFGEGSWLTVV.